Below, 14 T cell receptor beta chains from the same sample are listed, as sequenced in a study of cytomegalovirus exposure and HLA in healthy donors. 60 Vbeta and 13 Jbeta primers were used in PCR. Using immunoSEQ multiplex PCR, the repertoire was profiled, and TCRdb retains in-frame clones only, with some absent. The sample shows about 100,000 clones, 85% of them seen only once. Material: PBMCs. The receptors stem from a man aged 30 to 45 in good health and CMV-seronegative.

The V call is TRBV6-1, the J call TRBJ1-6; D perhaps matches TRBD1 (6 bases). Germline values: CDR1 MNHNS, CDR2 SASEGT. The CDR3 is 14 amino acids. V dropped 6 bases and J dropped 0 bases, with 6 bases sitting between them. The CDR3 sequence is CASRDSSYNSPLHF. DNA for the CDR3: TGTGCCAGCAGGGACAGCTCCTATAATTCACCCCTCCACTTT.

The chain recombines TRBV9 with TRBJ1-5; weak D call: TRBD1 (5 bases). This CDR3 has 13 amino acids. Germline V gene lookup returns CDR1 SGDLS and CDR2 YYNGEE. Trimming took off 3 bases at V and 7 bases at J, with 11 bases between the two ends. The CDR3 DNA is TGTGCCAGCAGCGAGGGGCCCTCCCAGCCCCAGCATTTT. Translation gives CASSEGPSQPQHF. Based on the CDR3 plus reference TRBV9 and TRBJ1-5, the full variable domain is DSGVTQTPKHLITATGQRVTLRCSPRSGDLSVYWYQQSLDQGLQFLIQYYNGEERAKGNILERFSAQQFPDLHSELNLSSLELGDSALYFCASSEGPSQPQHFGDGTRLSIL.

V usage is TRBV5-6 and J usage is TRBJ2-7; tentatively, D is TRBD2 (6 bases). This CDR3 is 15 amino acids long. V was cut by 0 bases and J by 3 bases, with 13 bases left in between. CDR1 is SGHDT, CDR2 YYEEEE, per germline. The CDR3 DNA is TGTGCCAGCAGCTTGGGAAAGGCTAGCGTCTACGAGCAGTACTTC. Translating gives CASSLGKASVYEQYF.

V gene TRBV2 combines with J gene TRBJ2-5; D gene uncertain. CDR1 is SNHLY and CDR2 is FYNNEI in the germline V gene. CDR3 length: 14 residues. Trimming took 5 bases from V and 1 from J, leaving 11 bases between them. CDR3 in DNA: TGTGCCAGCAGTCAAGATAGTTCCCAAGAGACCCAGTACTTC. It is translated as CASSQDSSQETQYF. The entire variable domain, with the rest obtained from reference TRBV2 and TRBJ2-5, is as follows: EPEVTQTPSHQVTQMGQEVILRCVPISNHLYFYWYRQILGQKVEFLVSFYNNEISEKSEIFDDQFSVERPDGSNFTLKIRSTKLEDSAMYFCASSQDSSQETQYFGPGTRLLVL.

This clone was seen once. The rearrangement joins TRBV5-1 to TRBJ2-7; the match to TRBD2 covers 10 bases. This CDR3 has 16 amino acids. V lost 4 bases, J lost 3 bases, and 10 bases stayed unmatched. Germline assignment: CDR1 SGHRS and CDR2 YFSETQ. The DNA for the CDR3 is TGCGCCAGCAGCCTGAAAGCGGGAGGGGAACTCTACGAGCAGTACTTC. It specifies CASSLKAGGELYEQYF.

The chain combines TRBV11-3 with TRBJ2-1; 10 positions match TRBD2. Germline values: CDR1 SGHNT, CDR2 YENEEA. The junction had 4 bases not matched to a gene; V was cut back by 5 bases and J by 3 bases. The CDR3 is 15 amino acids. The CDR3 DNA follows: TGTGCCAGCAGCCCGGGACTAGCGTTCTACAATGAGCAGTTCTTC. Translating it yields CASSPGLAFYNEQFF.

CDR3 amino acids: CASSPPYTEAFF. The CDR3 region has the DNA TGTGCCAGCTCACCCCCTTACACTGAAGCTTTCTTT. This sequence joins TRBV18 and TRBJ1-1; D ambiguous. The CDR3 loop spans 12 amino acids. Germline CDR1 and CDR2: KGHSH and LQKENI. The V and J ends lost 3 bases and 3 bases respectively, with 5 bases between them.

CDR3 in DNA: TGTGCCAGCAGTTTACAGGGGGACTGGTACGAGCAGTACTTC. It specifies CASSLQGDWYEQYF. This chain links TRBV27 with TRBJ2-7, with D possibly being TRBD1 (7 bases). Germline-derived CDR1 and CDR2 are MNHEY and SMNVEV (reference sequence). Between the trimmed V and J ends, which lost 2 bases and 4 bases, there was a span of 12 bases. CDR3 size: 14 residues.

The gene calls are TRBV20-1 and TRBJ2-1; 7 bases align to TRBD2. CDR3 size: 11 residues. CDR1 and CDR2 (germline): DFQATT, SNEGSKA (reference sequence). V lost 6 bases, J lost 14 bases, and 10 bases stayed unmatched. The CDR3 DNA sequence: TGCAGTGCCCGCTGGAGCGGGAACGAGTTCTTC. Translated, it gives CSARWSGNEFF.

The chain recombines TRBV27 with TRBJ2-7; perhaps TRBD1 as D (6 bases). CDR1 MNHEY and CDR2 SMNVEV come from the germline V gene (reference sequence). This CDR3 spans 15 amino acids. Trimming removed 6 bases at V and 4 bases at J, with 19 bases between. CDR3 region: CASRRTSRGGYEQYF. As DNA, the CDR3 is TGTGCCAGCAGACGGACTTCCAGGGGTGGTTACGAGCAGTACTTC.

With respect to this clone: Within the sample, other DNA sequences also encode this same CDR3. The chain couples TRBV9 to TRBJ1-1; no firm D call. Trimming stripped 2 bases from V and 2 bases from J, with 7 bases between. CDR3 length equals 13 residues. CDR1 and CDR2 from the germline V gene are SGDLS and YYNGEE. The CDR3 region has the DNA TGTGCCAGCAGCGTCTCACAAAACACTGAAGCTTTCTTT. Protein product: CASSVSQNTEAFF. The entire variable domain, with the rest obtained from reference TRBV9 and TRBJ1-1, is as follows: DSGVTQTPKHLITATGQRVTLRCSPRSGDLSVYWYQQSLDQGLQFLIQYYNGEERAKGNILERFSAQQFPDLHSELNLSSLELGDSALYFCASSVSQNTEAFFGQGTRLTVV.

This clone has a handful of counts. The rearrangement links TRBV30 to TRBJ2-7; D possibly corresponds to TRBD1 (5 bases). CDR1 and CDR2 from the germline V gene are GTSNPN and SVGIG (reference sequence). Trimming took off 2 bases at V and 6 bases at J, with 17 bases between the two ends. The CDR3 spans 14 residues. The CDR3 nucleotides read TGTGCCTGGAGTCGACCGCCCAGGGTAGGCGAGCAGTACTTC. Protein: CAWSRPPRVGEQYF.

V is TRBV5-1 and J is TRBJ2-7; 8 bases agree with TRBD1. Germline V gene lookup returns CDR1 SGHRS and CDR2 YFSETQ. V shed 4 bases and J 2 bases; nucleotides not matched to a gene: 8. The CDR3 is made up of 15 amino acids. CDR3 sequence reads: CASSLPGQVPYEQYF. The CDR3 region has the DNA TGCGCCAGCAGCCTCCCGGGACAGGTCCCCTACGAGCAGTACTTC. Filled out from reference TRBV5-1 and TRBJ2-7, the complete variable domain reads KAGVTQTPRYLIKTRGQQVTLSCSPISGHRSVSWYQQTPGQGLQFLFEYFSETQRNKGNFPGRFSGRQFSNSRSEMNVSTLELGDSALYLCASSLPGQVPYEQYFGPGTRLTVT.

The CDR3 sequence: CAINPSSRRDSYEQYF. CDR3 nucleotides: TGTGCCATCAACCCCTCTTCCCGGCGGGACTCCTACGAGCAGTACTTC. The chain has TRBV28 and TRBJ2-7; TRBD2 might be the D (6 bases). Trimming stripped 10 bases from V and 0 bases from J, with 22 bases between. The V gene's germline CDR1 is MDHEN and CDR2 SYDVKM. The CDR3 runs to 16 residues.